These 10 T cell receptor beta chains came from one sample sequenced in a study of blood T cell repertoires in COVID-19. Assay used: immunoSEQ multiplex PCR; TCRdb lists only in-frame clones, some missing. Of under 170,000 clones listed, around 85% are singletons. The sequencing input was peripheral blood. These receptors were collected from a man between 65 and 79 years old with acute or convalescent COVID-19.

The chain recombines TRBV5-1 with TRBJ2-7; 14 bases map to TRBD2. V was pared by 0 bases and J by 7 bases, with 6 bases of the junction left unmatched. This CDR3 spans 16 amino acids. The germline V gene encodes CDR1 SGHRS and CDR2 YFSETQ. As DNA, the CDR3 is TGCGCCAGCAGCTTGGATGGACTAGCGGGAGGATGGGAGCAGTACTTC. Amino acids: CASSLDGLAGGWEQYF.

The rearrangement uses TRBV29-1 and TRBJ1-2, with D perhaps matching TRBD1 (6 bases). With 7 bases removed from V and 0 bases from J, the gap between germline ends came to 15 bases. The CDR3 is 14 residues long. Germline CDR1 and CDR2: SQVTM and ANQGSEA. CDR3 DNA sequence: TGCAGCGCTTCGGACAGCATAGCTAACTATGGCTACACCTTC. Its protein product is CSASDSIANYGYTF.

The chain uses TRBV4-2 and TRBJ2-1; TRBD1 aligns across 7 bases. Trimming cost V 4 bases and J 9 bases; bases outside gene matches: 9. CDR3 size: 14 residues. CDR1 is LGHNA and CDR2 is YNFKEQ in the germline V gene. The CDR3 sequence: CASSRLGTELEQFF. The CDR3 bases are TGTGCCAGCAGCCGGCTGGGGACAGAGCTTGAGCAGTTCTTC.

In this sample, this clone turned up a few times. The V call is TRBV29-1, the J call TRBJ2-2, with a weak D call TRBD2 (6 bases). The germline V and J ends were trimmed by 5 bases and 2 bases, with 9 bases remaining between them. The CDR3 is made up of 13 amino acids. Germline CDR1 is SQVTM and CDR2 is ANQGSEA. The CDR3 nucleotides read TGCAGCGTTAGGCGGGAAAACACCGGGGAGCTGTTTTTT. Translation: CSVRRENTGELFF.

The chain carries TRBV15 and TRBJ1-5; D is uncertain. V lost 5 bases and J 6 bases, leaving 8 bases between the germline ends. CDR1 LNHNV and CDR2 YYDKDF come from the germline V gene (reference sequence). The CDR3 runs to 12 residues. The CDR3 DNA reads TGTGCCACCAGCCATGGGAGTCAGCCCCAGCATTTT. Its protein product is CATSHGSQPQHF.

The V gene is TRBV9, the J gene TRBJ2-3, with D unclear. The CDR3 spans 17 residues. The germline V and J ends were trimmed by 1 base and 0 bases, with 15 bases remaining between them. Germline lookup yields CDR1 SGDLS and CDR2 YYNGEE. CDR3 coding DNA: TGTGCCAGCAGCGTAATGCACACAGCTCCTAGCACAGATACGCAGTATTTT. It is translated as CASSVMHTAPSTDTQYF.

DNA of the CDR3: TGTGCCAGCAGTTACTCGTTTCAATTAGCCAAAAACATTCAGTACTTC. This encodes CASSYSFQLAKNIQYF. J is TRBJ2-4 and V is TRBV6-5; D gene ambiguous. Germline CDR1 MNHEY, CDR2 SVGAGI. The CDR3 length is 16 residues. Trimming pared 0 bases from V and 0 bases from J, leaving 9 bases between.

V gene TRBV28 combines with J gene TRBJ2-7; unclear D gene. CDR3 size: 12 residues. V was clipped by 2 bases and J by 2 bases, with 4 bases between them. Germline V lookup: CDR1 MDHEN, CDR2 SYDVKM. CDR3 coding DNA: TGTGCCAGCAGTTTACTTACCTACGAGCAGTACTTC. Protein product: CASSLLTYEQYF.

This sequence joins TRBV19 and TRBJ2-1; maybe TRBD2 (6 bases). Trimming pared 4 bases from V and 3 bases from J, leaving 13 bases between. CDR1 and CDR2 from the germline V gene are LNHDA and SQIVND (reference sequence). The length of the CDR3 is 15 residues. CDR3 sequence: CASSSPGLGYNEQFF. The CDR3 DNA reads as TGTGCCAGTAGTAGCCCGGGACTCGGCTACAATGAGCAGTTCTTC. Filled out from reference TRBV19 and TRBJ2-1, the complete variable domain reads DGGITQSPKYLFRKEGQNVTLSCEQNLNHDAMYWYRQDPGQGLRLIYYSQIVNDFQKGDIAEGYSVSREKKESFPLTVTSAQKNPTAFYLCASSSPGLGYNEQFFGPGTRLTVL.

V usage is TRBV11-3 and J usage is TRBJ2-7; 8 bases align to TRBD2. V shed 7 bases and J 1 base; nucleotides not matched to a gene: 9. From germline, CDR1 is SGHNT and CDR2 YENEEA. This CDR3 region has 15 residues. CDR3 sequence reads: CASIQTCGRSYEQYF. The CDR3 nucleotides read TGTGCCAGCATCCAAACCTGCGGGAGGTCCTACGAGCAGTACTTC. The entire variable domain, with the rest obtained from reference TRBV11-3 and TRBJ2-7, is as follows: EAGVVQSPRYKIIEKKQPVAFWCNPISGHNTLYWYLQNLGQGPELLIRYENEEAVDDSQLPKDRFSAERLKGVDSTLKIQPAELGDSAVYLCASIQTCGRSYEQYFGPGTRLTVT.